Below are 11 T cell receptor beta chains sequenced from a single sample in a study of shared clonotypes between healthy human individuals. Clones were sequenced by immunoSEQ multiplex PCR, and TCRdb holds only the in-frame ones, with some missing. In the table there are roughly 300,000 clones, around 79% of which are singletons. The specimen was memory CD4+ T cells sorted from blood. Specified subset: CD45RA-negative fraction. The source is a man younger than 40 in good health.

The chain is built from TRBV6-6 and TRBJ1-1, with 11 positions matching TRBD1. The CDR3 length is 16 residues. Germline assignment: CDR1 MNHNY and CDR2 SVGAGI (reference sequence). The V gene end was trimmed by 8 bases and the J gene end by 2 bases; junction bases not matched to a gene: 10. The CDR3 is CASFDLGQGANTEAFF. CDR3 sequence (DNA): TGTGCCAGCTTTGATCTCGGACAGGGGGCCAACACTGAAGCTTTCTTT.

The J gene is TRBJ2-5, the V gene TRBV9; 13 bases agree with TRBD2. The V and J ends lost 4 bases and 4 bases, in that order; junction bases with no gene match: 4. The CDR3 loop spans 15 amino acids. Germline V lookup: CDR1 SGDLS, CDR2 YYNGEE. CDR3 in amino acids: CASSPGTSGIETQYF. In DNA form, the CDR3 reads TGTGCCAGCAGCCCCGGGACTAGCGGGATAGAGACCCAGTACTTC. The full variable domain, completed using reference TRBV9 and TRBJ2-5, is DSGVTQTPKHLITATGQRVTLRCSPRSGDLSVYWYQQSLDQGLQFLIQYYNGEERAKGNILERFSAQQFPDLHSELNLSSLELGDSALYFCASSPGTSGIETQYFGPGTRLLVL.

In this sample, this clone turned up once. The CDR3 bases are TGCGCCAGCAGCTTGGTAGCGGGAAGCTCCGAGCAGTACTTC. This codes for CASSLVAGSSEQYF. The chain couples TRBV5-1 to TRBJ2-7, with 8 bases lining up with TRBD2. With V trimmed by 0 bases and J by 6 bases, 5 bases remained unmatched. The CDR3 length is 14 residues. The germline V gene encodes CDR1 SGHRS and CDR2 YFSETQ.

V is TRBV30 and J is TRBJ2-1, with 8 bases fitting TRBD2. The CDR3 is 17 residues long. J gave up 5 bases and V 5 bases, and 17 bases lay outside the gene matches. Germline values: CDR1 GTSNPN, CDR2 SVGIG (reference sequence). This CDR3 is CAWWGVNSGITNNEQFF. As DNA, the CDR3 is TGTGCCTGGTGGGGAGTTAATAGCGGGATAACAAACAATGAGCAGTTCTTC.

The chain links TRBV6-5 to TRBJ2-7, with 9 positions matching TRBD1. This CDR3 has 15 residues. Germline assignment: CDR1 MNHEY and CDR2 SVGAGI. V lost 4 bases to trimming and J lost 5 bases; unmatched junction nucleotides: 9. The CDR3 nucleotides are TGTGCCAGCAGTTCTCGACAGGGGGTTGGCCACGAGCAGTACTTC. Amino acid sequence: CASSSRQGVGHEQYF.

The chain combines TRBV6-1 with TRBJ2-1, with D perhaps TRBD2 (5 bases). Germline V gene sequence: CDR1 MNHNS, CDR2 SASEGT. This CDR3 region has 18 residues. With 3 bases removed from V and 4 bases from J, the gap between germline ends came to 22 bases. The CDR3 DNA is TGTGCCAGCAGTGAGGAGGTCGTAATCGGGCCCTCGTACAATGAGCAGTTCTTC. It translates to CASSEEVVIGPSYNEQFF.

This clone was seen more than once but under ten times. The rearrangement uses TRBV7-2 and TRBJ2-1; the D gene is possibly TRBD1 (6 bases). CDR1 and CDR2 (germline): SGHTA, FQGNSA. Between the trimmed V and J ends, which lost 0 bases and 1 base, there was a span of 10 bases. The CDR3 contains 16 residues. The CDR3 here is CASSLAPGTSYNEQFF. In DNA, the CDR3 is TGTGCCAGCAGCTTAGCTCCCGGGACATCCTACAATGAGCAGTTCTTC.

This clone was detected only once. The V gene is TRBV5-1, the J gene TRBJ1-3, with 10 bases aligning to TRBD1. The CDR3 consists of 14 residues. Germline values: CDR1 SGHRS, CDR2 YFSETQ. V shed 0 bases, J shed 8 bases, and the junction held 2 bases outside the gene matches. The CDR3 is CASSLADRGDTIYF. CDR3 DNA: TGCGCCAGCAGCTTGGCGGACAGGGGGGACACCATATATTTT.

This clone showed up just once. In DNA form, the CDR3 reads TGTGCCAGCAGTGAGACAGCTAACTATGGCTACACCTTC. Protein sequence: CASSETANYGYTF. The rearrangement uses TRBV6-1 and TRBJ1-2; D is perhaps TRBD1 (5 bases). The CDR3 is 13 amino acids. The V end was cut by 3 bases, the J end by 0 bases, with 5 bases between. The germline CDR1 and CDR2 sequences are MNHNS and SASEGT.

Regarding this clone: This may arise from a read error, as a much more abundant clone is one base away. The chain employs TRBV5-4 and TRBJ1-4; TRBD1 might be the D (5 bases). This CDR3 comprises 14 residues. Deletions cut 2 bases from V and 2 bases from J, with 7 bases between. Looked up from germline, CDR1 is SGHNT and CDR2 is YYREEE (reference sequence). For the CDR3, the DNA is TGTGCCAGCAGCTTAGGGACCACTAATGAAAAACTGTTTTTT. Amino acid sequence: CASSLGTTNEKLFF.

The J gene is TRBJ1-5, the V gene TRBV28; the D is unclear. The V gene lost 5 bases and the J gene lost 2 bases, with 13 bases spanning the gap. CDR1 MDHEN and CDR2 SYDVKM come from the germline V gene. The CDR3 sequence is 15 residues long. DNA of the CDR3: TGTGCCAGCAGTCCAAGGGCAGGCCGCAATCAGCCCCAGCATTTT. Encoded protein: CASSPRAGRNQPQHF.